The 14 T cell receptor beta chains below come from one sample, sequenced in a study of OX40 agonist ivuxolimab in advanced cancers. Measured with immunoSEQ multiplex PCR; TCRdb has only the in-frame clones, and not every one. Here the sample spans approximately 40,000 clones, about 88% being singletons. The sample was CD4+ or CD8+ T cells sorted from blood, taken in a trial of the OX40 agonist ivuxolimab. The receptors come from an adult with an advanced solid tumor such as melanoma, head and neck, liver or kidney cancer.

J is TRBJ2-7 and V is TRBV9, with TRBD1 matching over 8 bases. This CDR3 is built from 12 residues. The germline V gene has CDR1 SGDLS and CDR2 YYNGEE. V shed 4 bases and J 5 bases; nucleotides not matched to a gene: 2. Here the CDR3 reads CASSTGQDEQYF. CDR3 nucleotide sequence: TGTGCCAGCAGCACGGGACAGGACGAGCAGTACTTC.

V usage is TRBV7-9 and J usage is TRBJ2-7; TRBD1 might be the D (5 bases). The length of the CDR3 is 12 residues. Between the trimmed V and J ends, which lost 5 bases and 4 bases, there was a span of 9 bases. The germline V gene has CDR1 SEHNR and CDR2 FQNEAQ (reference sequence). In DNA form, the CDR3 reads TGTGCCAGCAGCGCGACAGTTTACGAGCAGTACTTC. As protein: CASSATVYEQYF. Full variable domain (outside the CDR3, taken from reference TRBV7-9 and TRBJ2-7): DTGVSQNPRHKITKRGQNVTFRCDPISEHNRLYWYRQTLGQGPEFLTYFQNEAQLEKSRLLSDRFSAERPKGSFSTLEIQRTEQGDSAMYLCASSATVYEQYFGPGTRLTVT.

This clone was seen a single time. The chain couples TRBV7-2 to TRBJ1-5; D ambiguous. Germline CDR1 SGHTA, CDR2 FQGNSA. V lost 5 bases to trimming and J lost 1 base, with 12 bases between them. The CDR3 is 15 amino acids. CDR3: CASSLRTASNQPQHF. The DNA for the CDR3 is TGTGCCAGCAGCCTTCGGACGGCCAGCAATCAGCCCCAGCATTTT. The entire variable domain, with the rest obtained from reference TRBV7-2 and TRBJ1-5, is as follows: GAGVSQSPSNKVTEKGKDVELRCDPISGHTALYWYRQSLGQGLEFLIYFQGNSAPDKSGLPSDRFSAERTGGSVSTLTIQRTQQEDSAVYLCASSLRTASNQPQHFGDGTRLSIL.

The chain recombines TRBV18 with TRBJ1-2; 8 positions agree with TRBD1. The CDR3 spans 15 residues. Trimming at V came to 2 bases and at J to 4 bases, leaving 6 bases not matched to a gene. The germline V gene has CDR1 KGHSH and CDR2 LQKENI. The CDR3 here is CASSPEDRVTYGYTF. The CDR3 DNA follows: TGTGCCAGCTCACCAGAGGACAGGGTTACCTATGGCTACACCTTC.

The chain has TRBV5-1 and TRBJ2-5; 8 bases agree with TRBD1. Per germline, CDR1 SGHRS and CDR2 YFSETQ. V lost 7 bases, J lost 2 bases, and 10 bases stayed unmatched. The CDR3 covers 15 residues. The CDR3 coding sequence is TGCGCCAGCGGCCTCCGGACAGGGCCACAAGAGACCCAGTACTTC. It translates to CASGLRTGPQETQYF.

J is TRBJ1-2 and V is TRBV14; 7 bases align to TRBD1. V gave up 5 bases and J gave up 8 bases; unmatched junction bases: 8. The length of the CDR3 is 13 residues. Germline V gene data show CDR1 as SGHDN and CDR2 as FVKESK. CDR3 loop: CASSARGTTGYTF. For the CDR3, the DNA is TGTGCCAGCAGCGCCAGGGGGACTACGGGCTACACCTTC.

This rearrangement joins TRBV4-2 to TRBJ2-7; a possible D gene is TRBD2 (6 bases). Per germline, CDR1 LGHNA and CDR2 YNFKEQ. V was shortened by 4 bases and J by 7 bases, with 23 bases between the two germline ends. The CDR3 contains 16 residues. CDR3 loop: CASSPYPRAGMREQYF. In DNA form, the CDR3 reads TGTGCCAGCAGCCCTTATCCAAGGGCGGGAATGCGGGAGCAGTACTTC.

V and J are TRBV6-5 and TRBJ2-1; 7 bases are shared with TRBD2. The CDR3 has 16 amino acids. Per the germline V gene, CDR1 is MNHEY and CDR2 is SVGAGI. J gave up 7 bases and V 2 bases, and 11 bases lay outside the gene matches. Here the CDR3 DNA reads TGTGCCAGCAGTTACCGCCCCGGGCGGGAGCCTAATGAGCAGTTCTTC. Translating it yields CASSYRPGREPNEQFF.

The genes are TRBV11-3 and TRBJ2-7; 7 bases line up with TRBD2. The CDR3 length is 12 residues. Losses at the gene ends were 5 bases for V and 6 bases for J; bases not matched to a gene: 4. Germline V gene data show CDR1 as SGHNT and CDR2 as YENEEA. The CDR3 region has the DNA TGTGCCAGCAGCCGGGGGGACTCCGAGCAGTACTTC. Translation gives CASSRGDSEQYF.

This chain joins TRBV25-1 and TRBJ1-6; possible D gene TRBD1, 6 bases. Germline V gives CDR1 MGHDK, CDR2 SYGVNS. The CDR3 is 14 residues long. Trimming cost V 6 bases and J 7 bases, with 13 bases left between them. The CDR3 DNA reads as TGTGCCAGCAGCTTAGGGCAGGGGAATTCACCCCTCCACTTT. This sequence encodes CASSLGQGNSPLHF.

This chain links TRBV15 with TRBJ1-2; D may be TRBD1 (5 bases). The CDR3 extends over 15 amino acids. CDR1 is LNHNV and CDR2 is YYDKDF in the germline V gene (reference sequence). The V end lost 5 bases, the J end lost 8 bases, and 21 bases lay between the germline ends. The CDR3 DNA is TGTGCCACCAGCGGGGAGGGACGGCGGAAAGTGGGCTACACCTTC. It encodes CATSGEGRRKVGYTF.

The chain uses TRBV4-1 and TRBJ1-5; D is undetermined. Trimming removed 4 bases from V and 0 bases from J, with 16 bases in between. The germline V gene has CDR1 MGHRA and CDR2 YSYEKL. The length of the CDR3 is 17 residues. The CDR3 reads CASSLFMKEYSNQPQHF. DNA of the CDR3: TGCGCCAGCAGCCTCTTCATGAAGGAATATAGCAATCAGCCCCAGCATTTT.

This chain uses TRBV11-2 with TRBJ2-3, with D unclear. Germline V lookup: CDR1 SGHAT, CDR2 FQNNGV. The CDR3 consists of 15 residues. With 8 bases removed from V and 0 bases from J, the gap between germline ends came to 15 bases. CDR3 DNA sequence: TGTGCCAGCGCGCGGAGAGGTGGGAGCACAGATACGCAGTATTTT. This translates into CASARRGGSTDTQYF.

This chain joins TRBV27 and TRBJ1-1; TRBD1 agrees at 12 bases. The CDR3 is 14 amino acids. CDR1 MNHEY and CDR2 SMNVEV come from the germline V gene (reference sequence). After removal of 3 bases from V and 6 bases from J, the junction contained 2 bases not matched to a gene. CDR3 sequence (DNA): TGTGCCAGCAGTTTGGGACAGGGGGCTTCTGAAGCTTTCTTT. Translated: CASSLGQGASEAFF.